This section outlines one T cell receptor beta chain sequence together with its context. The target antigen is unknown. These data belong to a study of cytomegalovirus exposure and HLA in healthy donors. Study-wide findings and caveats: TCR beta chains associated with HLA were, in a later analysis, more clonally expanded than equally common others. Cytomegalovirus status was reportedly diagnosed by the classifier with high specificity and sensitivity.

Trimming took off 5 bases at V and 8 bases at J, with 16 bases between the two ends. This CDR3 has 15 amino acids. Per the germline V gene, CDR1 is SGHVS and CDR2 is FNYEAQ. The PCR was carried out with 60 Vbeta primers and 13 Jbeta primers. Generated by immunoSEQ multiplex PCR, the TCRdb table keeps only in-frame clones and is missing some. The data contain a few hundred thousand clones, approximately 80% of them singletons. This TCR was recovered from a man aged 25 to 40 in good health and CMV-seronegative. The chain links TRBV7-6 to TRBJ1-6; no reliable D call. What was sequenced was PBMCs. The CDR3 coding sequence is TGTGCCAGCAGCGCCAATGGCCCCAGTCATTCACCCCTCCACTTT. Translating it yields CASSANGPSHSPLHF.